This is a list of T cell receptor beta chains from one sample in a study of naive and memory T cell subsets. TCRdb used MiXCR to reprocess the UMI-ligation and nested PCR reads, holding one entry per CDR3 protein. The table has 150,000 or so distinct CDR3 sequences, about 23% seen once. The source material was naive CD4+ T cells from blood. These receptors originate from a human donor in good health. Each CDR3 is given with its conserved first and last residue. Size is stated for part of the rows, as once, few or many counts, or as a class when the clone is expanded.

CASSQGQGTQYF | TRBJ2-3 | TRBV6-6 | NA
CASSLQTGPTGNQPQHF | TRBJ1-5 | TRBV6-2/TRBV6-3 | NA
CASSDSGTAKNIQYF | TRBJ2-4 | TRBV6-5 | many
CASIGLEGLVNEQFF | TRBJ2-1 | TRBV2 | few
CASSYYGVNQPQHF | TRBJ1-5 | TRBV6-5 | NA
CASSPAGGLAGGEQYF | TRBJ2-7 | TRBV28 | NA
CASSPPETSYGYTF | TRBJ1-2 | TRBV18 | few
CASSALRDRGSNEQFF | TRBJ2-1 | TRBV5-1 | few
CASSLAGRINYGYTF | TRBJ1-2 | TRBV6-2/TRBV6-3 | NA
CASSFPAGSTDTQYF | TRBJ2-3 | TRBV6-6 | NA
CATELGGAGGTEAFF | TRBJ1-1 | TRBV28 | few
CSVNRGIDEQYF | TRBJ2-7 | TRBV29-1 | many
CASSFQLMNTEAFF | TRBJ1-1 | TRBV12-3/TRBV12-4 | few
CASSLQFTTGELFF | TRBJ2-2 | TRBV5-8 | NA
CSGQRRSSYNEQFF | TRBJ2-1 | TRBV29-1 | many
CASSSGWRSNTEAFF | TRBJ1-1 | TRBV27 | NA
CASSGPGHNYEQYF | TRBJ2-7 | TRBV28 | few
CASSLAGPHTEAFF | TRBJ1-1 | TRBV7-9 | NA
CSVCGRTEETQYF | TRBJ2-5 | TRBV29-1 | few
CASSPQPGRRGTQYF | TRBJ2-5 | TRBV18 | NA
CSVQDRGRQPQHF | TRBJ1-5 | TRBV29-1 | few
CASRPDPPGYEQYF | TRBJ2-7 | TRBV28 | many
CASTVQGYTEAFF | TRBJ1-1 | TRBV6-6 | many
CSASPSSGRAFSTYEQYF | TRBJ2-7 | TRBV20-1 | NA
CAWSRTKITPWETEAFF | TRBJ1-1 | TRBV30 | NA
CASSQELRNTEAFF | TRBJ1-1 | TRBV14 | few
CASSLNPLPGQIHNEQFF | TRBJ2-1 | TRBV5-1 | few
CATSDNTGTSAYNEQFF | TRBJ2-1 | TRBV24-1 | NA
CAWSRQVGTEAFF | TRBJ1-1 | TRBV30 | NA
CASSIRIGEGGHTQYF | TRBJ2-3 | TRBV7-2 | few
CASNSAGESIHNEQFF | TRBJ2-1 | TRBV12-3/TRBV12-4 | few
CASSRREDLSYEQYF | TRBJ2-7 | TRBV19 | few